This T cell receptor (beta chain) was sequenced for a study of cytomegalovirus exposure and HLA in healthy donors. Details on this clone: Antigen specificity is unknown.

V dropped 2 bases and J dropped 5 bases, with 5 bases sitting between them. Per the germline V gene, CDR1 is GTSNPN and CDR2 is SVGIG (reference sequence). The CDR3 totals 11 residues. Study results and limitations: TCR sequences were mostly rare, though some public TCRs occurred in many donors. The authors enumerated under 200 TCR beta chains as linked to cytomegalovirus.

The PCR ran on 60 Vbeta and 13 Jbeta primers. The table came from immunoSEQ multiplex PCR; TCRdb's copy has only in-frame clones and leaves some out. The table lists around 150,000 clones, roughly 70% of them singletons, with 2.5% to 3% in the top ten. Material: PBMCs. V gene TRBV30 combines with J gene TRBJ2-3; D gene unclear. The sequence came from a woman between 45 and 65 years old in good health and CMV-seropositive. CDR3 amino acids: CAWSREDTQYF. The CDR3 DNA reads TGTGCCTGGAGTCGAGAAGATACGCAGTATTTT. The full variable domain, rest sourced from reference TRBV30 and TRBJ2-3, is SQTIHQWPATLVQPVGSPLSLECTVEGTSNPNLYWYRQAAGRGLQLLFYSVGIGQISSEVPQNLSASRPQDRQFILSSKKLLLSDSGFYLCAWSREDTQYFGPGTRLTVL.